Included here is one T cell receptor (beta chain) sequence, with context. Clinical history as reported by participants underpinned cohort assignment. Recovery meant two consecutive negative NP/OP PCR tests, professional clearance, or resolved symptoms. Here immunoSEQ multiplex PCR was the method, and the copy in TCRdb shows in-frame clones only, minus some. Among about 370,000 clones listed, 80% to 90% were seen once. Germline V gene sequence: CDR1 SEHNR, CDR2 FQNEAQ (reference sequence). The CDR3 runs to 14 residues. The V end lost 1 base, the J end lost 7 bases, and 11 bases lay between the germline ends. The sample belongs to a study of blood T cell repertoires in COVID-19. Looking at the study overall: From the United States, Italy and Spain came samples of acute and convalescent COVID-19.

The origin of this receptor is a young man who had recovered from COVID-19. What was sequenced was PBMCs or T cells enriched from blood (not recorded which). The chain employs TRBV7-9 and TRBJ1-5; D is uncertain. For the CDR3, the DNA is TGTGCCAGCAGCTTAGATGCGGGGTGGCAGCCCCAGCATTTT. Its protein is CASSLDAGWQPQHF. The variable domain in full, with the rest retrieved from reference TRBV7-9 and TRBJ1-5, is DTGVSQNPRHKITKRGQNVTFRCDPISEHNRLYWYRQTLGQGPEFLTYFQNEAQLEKSRLLSDRFSAERPKGSFSTLEIQRTEQGDSAMYLCASSLDAGWQPQHFGDGTRLSIL.